The clone carrying this TCR beta chain has ten or more counts. What it binds is not known. This sample stems from a study of post-analysis software for immune sequencing data. Study-wide background: Relapsing-remitting, secondary progressive and progressive-relapsing multiple sclerosis were all included among the disease courses.

CDR3 size: 19 residues. Germline V gene lookup returns CDR1 SEHNR and CDR2 FQNEAQ (reference sequence). Trimming left V 3 bases short and J 0 bases short, with 18 bases between. Carried by the TCR beta cDNA libraries were unique molecular identifiers. Using its own MiXCR run on the PCR reads, TCRdb lists one record per CDR3 protein. The table records some 260,000 distinct CDR3 sequences, roughly a third of them present only once. Whole-study findings and limits: Controls showed lower frequencies than patients for roughly 5 TRBV segments, and TRBV5-6, TRBV5-1 and TRBV20-1 were among these.

This receptor was taken from a girl between 5 and 17 years old with multiple sclerosis. The material sequenced was blood. The rearrangement joins TRBV7-9 to TRBJ2-6; perhaps TRBD1 as D (6 bases). The chain's CDR3 is CASSFQPTGDRSGANVLTF. CDR3 nucleotides: TGTGCCAGCAGCTTCCAACCGACAGGAGATCGCTCTGGGGCCAACGTCCTGACTTTC.